Shown below are 30 T cell receptor beta chains from a single sample sequenced in a study of T cells after yellow fever vaccination. TCRdb fed the 5' RACE reads into MiXCR, producing one record per CDR3 protein. Seen here are hundreds of thousands of distinct CDR3 sequences, approximately 12% observed once, and the top ten hold around 3%. Sequencing was performed on CD4+ T cells sorted from PBMCs, taken 15 days after the yellow fever booster vaccination. The receptors shown here come from a man aged 18-30 years who received the YFV17D yellow fever vaccine.

This clonotype was recorded at least ten times. The chain joins TRBV27 to TRBJ2-3; D unclear. This CDR3 has 16 residues. Germline V CDR1 and CDR2: MNHEY, SMNVEV (reference sequence). Trimming removed 2 bases at V and 0 bases at J, with 12 bases between. CDR3 amino acids: CASSLLGGTSTDTQYF. The CDR3, as DNA: TGTGCCAGCAGTTTACTAGGCGGAACTAGCACAGATACGCAGTATTTT.

This clonotype showed up just a few times. The chain employs TRBV18 and TRBJ2-7, with 8 bases matching TRBD2. The CDR3 contains 16 residues. J was trimmed by 0 bases and V by 3 bases; bases with no gene match: 7. Germline values: CDR1 KGHSH, CDR2 LQKENI. CDR3 coding DNA: TGTGCCAGCTCACCTCGGGTAGCGGGGACCTCCTACGAGCAGTACTTC. Residues: CASSPRVAGTSYEQYF.

The chain carries TRBV6-6 and TRBJ2-4; TRBD1 agrees at 11 bases. The V segment lost 1 base and the J segment 7 bases; nucleotides outside the gene matches: 6. Germline V gene lookup returns CDR1 MNHNY and CDR2 SVGAGI (reference sequence). This CDR3 has 16 amino acids. CDR3 in amino acids: CASSYYGTGGTNIQYF. In DNA, the CDR3 is TGTGCCAGCAGTTACTATGGGACAGGGGGAACGAACATTCAGTACTTC.

In its sample, this clonotype was seen a few times. This chain joins TRBV5-1 and TRBJ2-7; possible D gene TRBD1, 5 bases. The CDR3 runs 14 residues. Trimming pared 1 base from V and 0 bases from J, leaving 8 bases between. The germline CDR1 and CDR2 sequences are SGHRS and YFSETQ. The CDR3 DNA reads TGCGCCAGCAGCTTGCTACAGGACTCCTACGAGCAGTACTTC. It yields the protein CASSLLQDSYEQYF.

This clonotype has ten or more counts. The chain recombines TRBV20-1 with TRBJ1-2, with 8 positions matching TRBD1. The CDR3 consists of 15 residues. In germline, CDR1 is DFQATT, CDR2 SNEGSKA (reference sequence). Losses at the gene ends were 3 bases for V and 4 bases for J; bases not matched to a gene: 10. The DNA of the CDR3 is TGCAGTGCTAGTCCTGCAGGGGGCGAAGGCTATGGCTACACCTTC. It yields the protein CSASPAGGEGYGYTF.

The chain links TRBV29-1 to TRBJ1-3; no clear D. The CDR3 sequence is 14 residues long. Germline V gives CDR1 SQVTM, CDR2 ANQGSEA. V lost 6 bases, J lost 4 bases, and 16 bases lay in between. The CDR3 region is CSVTTGAWGNTIYF. The CDR3 DNA reads TGCAGCGTGACGACGGGAGCATGGGGAAACACCATATATTTT. The variable domain in full, completed from reference TRBV29-1 and TRBJ1-3, reads SAVISQKPSRDICQRGTSLTIQCQVDSQVTMMFWYRQQPGQSLTLIATANQGSEATYESGFVIDKFPISRPNLTFSTLTVSNMSPEDSSIYLCSVTTGAWGNTIYFGEGSWLTVV.

In this sample, this clonotype turned up many times. The V gene is TRBV4-1, the J gene TRBJ1-2; a weak D match, TRBD1 (5 bases). The CDR3 sequence is 16 residues long. CDR1 and CDR2 (germline): MGHRA, YSYEKL. V dropped 3 bases and J dropped 3 bases, with 17 bases sitting between them. The CDR3 here is CASSHVGPGVYYGYTF. The CDR3 DNA follows: TGCGCCAGCAGCCACGTGGGACCAGGAGTATACTATGGCTACACCTTC.

The chain joins TRBV7-2 to TRBJ2-1; 7 bases fit TRBD1. V shed 8 bases and J 0 bases; nucleotides not matched to a gene: 7. Germline-derived CDR1 and CDR2 are SGHTA and FQGNSA. The CDR3 extends over 15 amino acids. The CDR3 nucleotides read TGTGCCAGCGAGAAGACAGGGAGCTCCTACAATGAGCAGTTCTTC. Its translation: CASEKTGSSYNEQFF.

The chain combines TRBV12-5 with TRBJ1-2, with 7 bases fitting TRBD1. Germline CDR1 LGHNT, CDR2 FRNRAP. J lost 6 bases, V lost 3 bases, and 4 bases had no gene match. There are 13 residues in the CDR3. The CDR3, as DNA: TGTGCTAGTGGTTTTGGCAGGGGGGATGGCTACACCTTC. The encoded protein is CASGFGRGDGYTF.

The chain is built from TRBV7-2 and TRBJ2-7, with D hard to call. The germline CDR1 and CDR2 sequences are SGHTA and FQGNSA. Trimming removed 1 base at V and 3 bases at J, with 10 bases between. The CDR3 runs 14 residues. This CDR3 is CASSLDSGRYEQYF. CDR3 sequence (DNA): TGTGCCAGCAGCTTAGACTCTGGTCGCTACGAGCAGTACTTC.

This chain connects TRBV5-1 to TRBJ2-2, with TRBD1 as a possible D gene (5 bases). The germline V gene encodes CDR1 SGHRS and CDR2 YFSETQ. The CDR3 contains 15 residues. V was pared by 0 bases and J by 5 bases, with 11 bases between. CDR3 protein: CASSLAGPGTGELFF. In DNA, the CDR3 is TGCGCCAGCAGCTTGGCTGGCCCAGGGACCGGGGAGCTGTTTTTT.

In this sample, this clonotype turned up a few times. The CDR3 coding sequence is TGTGCCAGTAGTATTCTTGGTTTCACCACGGCTCAGAACACTGAAGCTTTCTTT. Protein product: CASSILGFTTAQNTEAFF. This chain connects TRBV19 to TRBJ1-1; D not resolved. CDR1 is LNHDA and CDR2 is SQIVND in the germline V gene (reference sequence). CDR3 length: 18 residues. The ends were cut back, 3 bases at V and 1 base at J, with 21 bases in the middle. The entire variable domain, with the rest obtained from reference TRBV19 and TRBJ1-1, is as follows: DGGITQSPKYLFRKEGQNVTLSCEQNLNHDAMYWYRQDPGQGLRLIYYSQIVNDFQKGDIAEGYSVSREKKESFPLTVTSAQKNPTAFYLCASSILGFTTAQNTEAFFGQGTRLTVV.

The chain has TRBV27 and TRBJ1-1; TRBD1 might be the D (5 bases). This CDR3 spans 14 amino acids. The ends were cut back, 0 bases at V and 7 bases at J, with 12 bases in the middle. Germline assignment: CDR1 MNHEY and CDR2 SMNVEV (reference sequence). As DNA, the CDR3 is TGTGCCAGCAGTTTATCGATAGGGGTGGGTGAAGCTTTCTTT. Translating it yields CASSLSIGVGEAFF.

This clonotype was detected only a few times. The rearrangement uses TRBV5-1 and TRBJ2-3; 8 positions agree with TRBD2. The trim removed 5 bases at V and 2 bases at J, leaving 7 bases unmatched. The CDR3 runs to 15 residues. Germline CDR1 and CDR2: SGHRS and YFSETQ. Written as DNA, the CDR3 is TGCGCCAGCAGAACACAACTAGCGGCCACAGATACGCAGTATTTT. Protein product: CASRTQLAATDTQYF.

CDR3 in amino acids: CASAPREAAGEQYF. Here the CDR3 DNA reads TGTGCCAGCGCCCCCCGGGAGGCGGCGGGGGAGCAGTACTTC. This sequence joins TRBV7-2 and TRBJ2-7; the match to TRBD2 covers 7 bases. Trimming took 8 bases from V and 7 from J; bases not matched to a gene: 14. Germline loops: CDR1 SGHTA, CDR2 FQGNSA. This CDR3 region has 14 residues.

In this sample, this clonotype turned up a few times. V and J are TRBV7-2 and TRBJ2-7; 7 bases are a match to TRBD1. With 2 bases clipped from V and 1 base from J, the junction kept 11 bases outside the gene matches. This CDR3 region has 17 residues. Germline V gene lookup returns CDR1 SGHTA and CDR2 FQGNSA. The CDR3 DNA sequence: TGTGCCAGCAGCTTAAGTTACTCCGGGACAGTATCCTACGAGCAGTACTTC. This gives the protein CASSLSYSGTVSYEQYF.

This clonotype was seen a handful of times. The chain has TRBV20-1 and TRBJ2-6; the D is unclear. The CDR3 sequence is 15 residues long. V lost 3 bases, J lost 2 bases, and 11 bases lay in between. The V gene's germline CDR1 is DFQATT and CDR2 SNEGSKA (reference sequence). Here the CDR3 DNA reads TGCAGTGCTAGCCCGTACCGCGCTGGGGCCAACGTCCTGACTTTC. Amino acids: CSASPYRAGANVLTF.

This clonotype was observed a few times. The chain is built from TRBV7-3 and TRBJ1-2, with 9 bases identical to TRBD1. Germline V gene lookup returns CDR1 SGHTA and CDR2 FQGTGA. V was pared by 5 bases and J by 2 bases, with 3 bases of the junction left unmatched. The CDR3 covers 14 residues. CDR3 amino acids: CASSRGTGNYGYTF. In nucleotides, the CDR3 is TGTGCCAGCAGCCGGGGGACAGGGAACTATGGCTACACCTTC.

The rearrangement uses TRBV20-1 and TRBJ1-2; D unclear. Germline V lookup: CDR1 DFQATT, CDR2 SNEGSKA (reference sequence). Trimming cost V 3 bases and J 8 bases, with 10 bases left between them. The CDR3 has 11 residues. In nucleotides, the CDR3 is TGCAGTGCTAGGAACAGTGGCGGCTACACCTTC. Its translation is CSARNSGGYTF.

This rearrangement joins TRBV4-3 to TRBJ1-1; 9 positions agree with TRBD1. V shed 3 bases, J shed 6 bases, and the junction held 11 bases outside the gene matches. The germline V gene has CDR1 LGHNA and CDR2 YSLEER. This CDR3 has 16 amino acids. The CDR3 nucleotides are TGCGCCAGCAGCCATCTCGGACAGGGGAGTGTGTCTGAAGCTTTCTTT. Translated: CASSHLGQGSVSEAFF.

The V gene is TRBV7-3, the J gene TRBJ2-1, with 8 bases fitting TRBD2. V was clipped by 5 bases and J by 6 bases; unmatched bases: 9. This CDR3 region has 15 residues. In germline, CDR1 is SGHTA, CDR2 FQGTGA. Written as DNA, the CDR3 is TGTGCCAGCAGCCCCCTCGGGGGGGACGCCAATGAGCAGTTCTTC. Residues: CASSPLGGDANEQFF.

The V and J genes are TRBV5-1 and TRBJ2-2; 10 nucleotides align to TRBD1. CDR3 length: 15 residues. Per the germline V gene, CDR1 is SGHRS and CDR2 is YFSETQ. V lost 4 bases, J lost 4 bases, and 4 bases stayed unmatched. This CDR3 reads CASSPWTGGTGELFF. The DNA of the CDR3 is TGCGCCAGCAGCCCGTGGACAGGGGGCACCGGGGAGCTGTTTTTT.

This clonotype was seen a handful of times. The rearrangement joins TRBV7-2 to TRBJ2-3; no firm D call. From germline, CDR1 is SGHTA and CDR2 FQGNSA. V lost 3 bases, J lost 4 bases, and 5 bases lay in between. The CDR3 extends over 12 amino acids. CDR3 amino acids: CASSFSADTQYF. Written as DNA, the CDR3 is TGTGCCAGCAGCTTCAGTGCAGATACGCAGTATTTT.

This sequence joins TRBV7-2 and TRBJ2-5, with D possibly matching TRBD2 (5 bases). V lost 5 bases, J lost 5 bases, and 15 bases lay in between. Germline assignment: CDR1 SGHTA and CDR2 FQGNSA. The CDR3 consists of 14 residues. As DNA, the CDR3 is TGTGCCAGCAGCCTGGGTCTAGCCGTGGAGACCCAGTACTTC. Its translation is CASSLGLAVETQYF. Full variable domain (outside the CDR3, taken from reference TRBV7-2 and TRBJ2-5): GAGVSQSPSNKVTEKGKDVELRCDPISGHTALYWYRQSLGQGLEFLIYFQGNSAPDKSGLPSDRFSAERTGGSVSTLTIQRTQQEDSAVYLCASSLGLAVETQYFGPGTRLLVL.

This clonotype was seen more than once but under ten times. V is TRBV19 and J is TRBJ2-3, with D perhaps TRBD1 or TRBD2 (5 bases each). V lost 4 bases, J lost 4 bases, and 18 bases lay in between. The CDR3 spans 16 residues. The germline CDR1 and CDR2 sequences are LNHDA and SQIVND (reference sequence). Here the CDR3 reads CASSTLMRGAADTQYF. The CDR3 DNA sequence: TGTGCCAGTAGTACTCTCATGAGGGGCGCGGCAGATACGCAGTATTTT.

The chain employs TRBV3-1 and TRBJ1-1, with D unresolved. V was cut by 0 bases and J by 7 bases, with 12 bases left in between. The CDR3 has 14 amino acids. Germline CDR1 LGHDT, CDR2 YNNKEL (reference sequence). CDR3 nucleotide sequence: TGTGCCAGCAGCCAAGATCTGCTAAGGAGTGAAGCTTTCTTT. Its protein is CASSQDLLRSEAFF.

The rearrangement links TRBV4-1 to TRBJ2-7; D assignment may be TRBD1 or TRBD2 (5 bases each). With 0 bases removed from V and 2 bases from J, the gap between germline ends came to 17 bases. The CDR3 extends over 17 amino acids. CDR1 MGHRA and CDR2 YSYEKL come from the germline V gene. The chain's CDR3 is CASSQDMGTGRTYEQYF. CDR3 coding DNA: TGCGCCAGCAGCCAAGATATGGGGACGGGGCGAACCTACGAGCAGTACTTC.

This chain connects TRBV7-9 to TRBJ1-2, with D uncertain. V lost 5 bases and J lost 10, with 14 bases in between. Germline V gene data show CDR1 as SEHNR and CDR2 as FQNEAQ (reference sequence). The CDR3 length is 12 residues. This CDR3 reads CASSQQITDYTF. CDR3 in DNA: TGTGCCAGCAGCCAACAGATTACTGACTACACCTTC.

The CDR3, as DNA: TGTGCCAGCAGTTTGGCACAGGGGCGCACAGATACGCAGTATTTT. This gives the protein CASSLAQGRTDTQYF. The chain combines TRBV12-3 or TRBV12-4 with TRBJ2-3, with 7 nucleotides matching TRBD1. V dropped 3 bases and J dropped 1; count of bases not matched to a gene: 4. The CDR3 runs 15 residues.

The chain carries TRBV7-2 and TRBJ2-1, with 11 bases lining up with TRBD1. The CDR3 runs to 15 residues. The trim removed 5 bases at V and 6 bases at J, leaving 6 bases unmatched. Germline V CDR1 and CDR2: SGHTA, FQGNSA. The CDR3 DNA reads TGTGCCAGCAGCCTCCAGGGGACAGGGGGCAATGAGCAGTTCTTC. It is translated as CASSLQGTGGNEQFF.